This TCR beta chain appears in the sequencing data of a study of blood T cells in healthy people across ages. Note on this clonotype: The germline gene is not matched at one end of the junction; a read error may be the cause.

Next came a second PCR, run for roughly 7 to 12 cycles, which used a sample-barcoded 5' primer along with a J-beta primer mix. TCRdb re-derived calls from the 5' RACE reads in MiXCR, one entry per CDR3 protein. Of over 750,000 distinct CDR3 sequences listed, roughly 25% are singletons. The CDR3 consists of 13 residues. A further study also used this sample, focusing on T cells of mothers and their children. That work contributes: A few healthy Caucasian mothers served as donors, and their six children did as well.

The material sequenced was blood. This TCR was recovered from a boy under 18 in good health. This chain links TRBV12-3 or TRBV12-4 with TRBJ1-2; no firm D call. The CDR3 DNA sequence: TGTGCCAGCAGTTTAGGTTGGGCAGGCCCTCTACCCTTC. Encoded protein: CASSLGWAGPLPF.